This T cell receptor beta chain was obtained from a study of T cells in localized non-small cell lung cancer (dated by TCRdb to 2020 to 2022). General notes on the study: The study analyzed T cell repertoires of around 250 early-stage NSCLC patients, comparing tumors and uninvolved tumor-adjacent lungs. The cohort comprised 236 treatment-naïve NSCLC patients with resected, localized lung tumors. A mean age of roughly 66 years was recorded for the NSCLC patients, of whom 120 to 150 were male and about 100 were female.

The research as a whole found: Because multi-region tumor sequencing was not performed, intratumor heterogeneity could not be ruled out. Longer overall survival was associated with higher T cell density in blood, whereas shorter survival was associated with higher clonality in adjacent lung. The highest T cell clonality was observed in uninvolved tumor-adjacent lung, where clonality exceeded that of tumor, suggesting that antigenic responses were more focused in uninvolved tumor-adjacent lung. A median of approximately 57 of the top 100 tumor clones were detected in paired uninvolved adjacent lung, and around 30 of these tumor clones were also found among the top 100 clones of the paired uninvolved adjacent lung. Because the study design was exploratory, TCR variables were selected using unadjusted p-values without false-discovery rate correction.

At diagnosis, tumor, uninvolved tumor-adjacent lung and peripheral blood were collected and then preserved as a mix of FFPE and fresh-frozen material. For TCR repertoire profiling, blood samples were analyzed as peripheral blood mononuclear cells. CDR1 and CDR2, per the germline V gene, are SNHLY and FYNNEI. The junction carries 14 bases between V and J, which are trimmed by 8 bases and 3 bases respectively. Including cysteine and phenylalanine, the CDR3 has 13 amino acids. Only the CDR3 portion is preserved as DNA: 39 bases, with reading frame beginning at the first base. Comment on this clone: Its antigen remains undetermined. It has no much larger one-base neighbor in the sample; base qualities were not kept.

TCR beta CDR3 regions were sequenced from DNA using the immunoSEQ Assay. On the study's bioinformatics: To compute T cell density, TCR beta template counts were normalized to usable DNA, which was estimated by amplifying housekeeping genes. Richness was estimated using the preseqR package, with extrapolation to 400,000 templates for PBMC samples and to 120,000 templates for tissue samples. Clonality was defined by subtracting Pielou's evenness from one. Tissue-enriched TCRs were identified by differential abundance testing using productive amino-acid clonotypes, minimum total count 5 and alpha 0.1. The Jaccard Index and the Morisita Overlap Index were used to measure how much the repertoires overlapped between compartments. TCR beta CDR3s were clustered by GLIPH together with public tetramer-defined viral CDR3s, and at least three viral sequences plus V-gene enrichment were required for viral motifs. Here the immuneACCESS table is served through TCRdb, limited to in-frame sequences with V and J called. Missing clones are a known gap in these copies; in checked studies unresolved V genes cover under half, and the rest lacks a known reason. V and J calls and clone size are given by that table; D and trimming were obtained from the DNA. This sample holds about 52,000 clones; about 88% were observed only once. The ten largest clones take up roughly a sixth of the sample.

Sequencing used PBMCs, obtained before any cancer treatment. Recombination joined TRBV2 with TRBJ2-7; the D gene is perhaps TRBD1 or TRBD2, as each covers 5 bases. The receptor was isolated from a female donor with stage II lung adenocarcinoma. The DNA reads TGTGCCAGCGATGAAGGGACCTTCTACGAGCAGTACTTC. The translation is CASDEGTFYEQYF.